This TCR beta chain originates from a study of shared clonotypes between healthy human individuals. At the level of the study: The donors, a couple of women and a few men, were aged 18 to 49. Study-level results: A handful of donors showed sharing of roughly 5% of naive CD4 clonotypes.

To note about this clone: Its matching antigen is unknown. The same CDR3 can be traced to other DNA sequences in this sample.

The CD4+ fraction was divided into a CD45RA+ naive subset and a CD45RA-negative memory subset. Germline V gene sequence: CDR1 SGHRS, CDR2 YFSETQ. The J segment lost 5 bases and the V segment lost 0 bases, leaving 3 bases of the junction unmatched. The CDR3 has 14 amino acids. Sequenced by immunoSEQ multiplex PCR; TCRdb stores in-frame clones only, minus some. Here the sample spans about 2.3 million clones, 85% to 95% being singletons. The chain joins TRBV5-1 to TRBJ2-5, with 8 bases that match TRBD1. The receptor was derived from a man between 18 and 29 years old in good health. Some clones in this sample may be carry-over from other donors' samples. Specimen: naive CD4+ T cells from PBMCs. The sample's subset: CD45RA+ positively selected. The CDR3 DNA sequence: TGCGCCAGCAGCTTGGGGACAGGGAGGGAGACCCAGTACTTC. Translation gives CASSLGTGRETQYF.